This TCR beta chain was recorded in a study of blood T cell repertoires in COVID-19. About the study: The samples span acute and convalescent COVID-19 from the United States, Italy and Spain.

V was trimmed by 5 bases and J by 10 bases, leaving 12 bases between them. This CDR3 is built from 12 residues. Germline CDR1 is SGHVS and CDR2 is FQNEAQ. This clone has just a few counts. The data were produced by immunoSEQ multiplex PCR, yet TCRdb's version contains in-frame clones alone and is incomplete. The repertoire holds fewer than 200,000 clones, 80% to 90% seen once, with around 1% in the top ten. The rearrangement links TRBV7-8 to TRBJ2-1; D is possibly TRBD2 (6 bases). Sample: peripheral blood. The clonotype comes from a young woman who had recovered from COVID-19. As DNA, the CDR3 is TGTGCCAGCAGCCCAAACCGGGAGGAGCAGTTCTTC. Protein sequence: CASSPNREEQFF. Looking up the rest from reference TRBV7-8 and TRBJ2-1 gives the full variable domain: GAGVSQSPRYKVAKRGQDVALRCDPISGHVSLFWYQQALGQGPEFLTYFQNEAQLDKSGLPSDRFFAERPEGSVSTLKIQRTQQEDSAVYLCASSPNREEQFFGPGTRLTVL.